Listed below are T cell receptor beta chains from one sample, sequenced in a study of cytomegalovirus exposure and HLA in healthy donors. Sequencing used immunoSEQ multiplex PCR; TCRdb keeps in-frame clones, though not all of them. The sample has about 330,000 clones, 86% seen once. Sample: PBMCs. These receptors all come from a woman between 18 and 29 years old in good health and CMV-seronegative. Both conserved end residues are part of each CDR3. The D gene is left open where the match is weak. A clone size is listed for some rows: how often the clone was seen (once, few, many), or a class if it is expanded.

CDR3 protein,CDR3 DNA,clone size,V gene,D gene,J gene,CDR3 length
CASSLGVSSYEQYF,TGCGCCAGCAGCTTAGGGGTAAGCTCCTACGAGCAGTACTTC,once,TRBV5-1,NA,TRBJ2-7,14
CASSLDWDRAYGYTF,TGTGCCAGCAGCTTAGACTGGGACAGGGCCTATGGCTACACCTTC,NA,TRBV11-2,TRBD1,TRBJ1-2,15
CASSWGPGGGSTEAFF,TGCGCCAGCAGCTGGGGGCCAGGGGGCGGAAGCACTGAAGCTTTCTTT,NA,TRBV5-1,TRBD1,TRBJ1-1,16
CASRLAGTDNEQFF,TGCGCCAGCAGGTTAGCGGGAACAGACAATGAGCAGTTCTTC,few,TRBV5-1,TRBD2,TRBJ2-1,14
CASSVGTGTDYTF,TGTGCCAGCAGTGTAGGGACAGGGACGGACTACACCTTC,few,TRBV25-1,TRBD1,TRBJ1-2,13
CASSGGGSSYEQYF,TGTGCCAGCAGCGGTGGCGGGAGCTCCTACGAGCAGTACTTC,once,TRBV9,TRBD2,TRBJ2-7,14
CATGQGQGFVDEQFF,TGTGCCACCGGACAGGGACAGGGGTTTGTCGATGAGCAGTTCTTC,NA,TRBV6-5,TRBD1,TRBJ2-1,15
CASSKSGFSNQPQHF,TGTGCCAGCTCCAAGTCAGGGTTTAGCAATCAGCCCCAGCATTTT,few,TRBV18,NA,TRBJ1-5,15
CASSPAPGEGSNQPQHF,TGTGCCAGTAGCCCCGCACCGGGGGAAGGGAGCAATCAGCCCCAGCATTTT,NA,TRBV19,NA,TRBJ1-5,17
CASSTPGTQYF,TGTGCCAGCAGTACCCCGGGGACCCAGTACTTC,NA,TRBV6-5,NA,TRBJ2-5,11
CASSPTTSGISDTQYF,TGCGCCAGCAGCCCAACGACTAGCGGGATTTCAGATACGCAGTATTTT,NA,TRBV5-1,TRBD2,TRBJ2-3,16
CASSHTGNTEAFF,TGTGCCAGCAGCCATACAGGGAACACTGAAGCTTTCTTT,NA,TRBV27,NA,TRBJ1-1,13
CASSFSAGGGTGELFF,TGCGCCAGCAGCTTTTCTGCGGGAGGTGGCACCGGGGAGCTGTTTTTT,NA,TRBV5-1,TRBD2,TRBJ2-2,16
CATGQSISYEQYF,TGTGCCACCGGACAGTCGATCTCCTACGAGCAGTACTTC,NA,TRBV10-3,NA,TRBJ2-7,13
CASRGQMNTEAFF,TGTGCCAGCAGAGGACAGATGAACACTGAAGCTTTCTTT,NA,TRBV28,NA,TRBJ1-1,13
CASREGGQSYEQYF,TGTGCCAGCAGAGAAGGGGGACAATCCTACGAGCAGTACTTC,many,TRBV27,NA,TRBJ2-7,14
CASSQVTEQPQHF,TGTGCCAGCAGCCAAGTAACGGAGCAGCCCCAGCATTTT,NA,TRBV4-2,NA,TRBJ1-5,13
CASSRDSGRAGEQFF,TGTGCCAGCAGCCGGGATAGCGGGAGGGCTGGGGAGCAGTTCTTC,NA,TRBV27,TRBD2,TRBJ2-1,15
CASREGGEQFF,TGCGCCAGCAGGGAAGGGGGTGAGCAGTTCTTC,once,TRBV5-1,NA,TRBJ2-1,11
CATSDRGNQPQHF,TGTGCCACCAGCGACAGGGGCAATCAGCCCCAGCATTTT,NA,TRBV15,TRBD1,TRBJ1-5,13
CASSQGLAGEVDTQYF,TGCGCCAGCAGCCAAGGACTAGCGGGAGAGGTAGATACGCAGTATTTT,NA,TRBV4-3,TRBD2,TRBJ2-3,16
CASSPGETQYF,TGTGCCAGCAGCCCCGGTGAGACCCAGTACTTC,NA,TRBV6-6,NA,TRBJ2-5,11
CASSRTGEVYEQYF,TGTGCCAGCAGTCGGACAGGGGAGGTGTACGAGCAGTACTTC,once,TRBV27,TRBD1,TRBJ2-7,14
CASTDTPNTEAFF,TGTGCCAGTACGGACACTCCGAACACTGAAGCTTTCTTT,NA,TRBV19,NA,TRBJ1-1,13
CASSLTPGQGHNEQYF,TGTGCCAGCAGCTTAACCCCGGGACAGGGCCATAACGAGCAGTACTTC,many,TRBV11-2,TRBD1,TRBJ2-7,16
CASSSFSGSGTEAFF,TGTGCCAGCAGTTCCTTTTCGGGATCGGGGACTGAAGCTTTCTTT,NA,TRBV28,NA,TRBJ1-1,15
CASSYSFRDYGYTF,TGTGCCAGCAGTTACTCGTTCAGGGACTATGGCTACACCTTC,NA,TRBV6-5,NA,TRBJ1-2,14
CASQRQGGSDEQYF,TGTGCCAGTCAGAGACAGGGTGGTAGCGACGAGCAGTACTTC,NA,TRBV19,TRBD1,TRBJ2-7,14
CASSQDKGRGPYSNQPQHF,TGCGCCAGCAGCCAAGATAAGGGGAGGGGACCATATAGCAATCAGCCCCAGCATTTT,once,TRBV4-3,NA,TRBJ1-5,19
CASSYARFQVAYEQYF,TGTGCCAGCAGTTACGCGAGATTTCAGGTGGCCTACGAGCAGTACTTC,NA,TRBV6-5,NA,TRBJ2-7,16
CASSLAPGQGSGDTQYF,TGTGCCAGCAGCTTGGCCCCCGGACAGGGATCGGGAGATACGCAGTATTTT,NA,TRBV5-4,TRBD1,TRBJ2-3,17
CASSYSLADTYEQYF,TGTGCCAGCAGTTACTCCCTAGCGGATACCTACGAGCAGTACTTC,NA,TRBV6-5,TRBD2,TRBJ2-7,15
CASSVDGGRKTQYF,TGTGCCAGCAGCGTAGACGGGGGGCGGAAGACCCAGTACTTC,once,TRBV9,NA,TRBJ2-5,14
CASSRTGGGYGYTF,TGTGCCAGCAGTAGGACAGGGGGTGGCTATGGCTACACCTTC,NA,TRBV2,TRBD1,TRBJ1-2,14
CASSAGQTPDTQYF,TGTGCCAGCAGCGCAGGACAAACCCCAGATACGCAGTATTTT,NA,TRBV5-4,NA,TRBJ2-3,14
CASSQADGLADTQYF,TGTGCCAGCAGCCAAGCGGACGGACTAGCGGATACGCAGTATTTT,NA,TRBV4-2,TRBD2,TRBJ2-3,15
CSVIRSYEQYF,TGCAGCGTGATCAGGTCCTACGAGCAGTACTTC,NA,TRBV29-1,NA,TRBJ2-7,11
CASSSRDWETQYF,TGTGCCAGCAGCTCCAGGGATTGGGAGACCCAGTACTTC,once,TRBV13,NA,TRBJ2-5,13
CASSPGQGYNEQFF,TGTGCCAGCAGCCCGGGACAGGGTTACAATGAGCAGTTCTTC,NA,TRBV5-6,TRBD1,TRBJ2-1,14
CASSPSGANTGELFF,TGTGCCAGCAGCCCAAGTGGGGCCAACACCGGGGAGCTGTTTTTT,NA,TRBV9,NA,TRBJ2-2,15
CASSWGTGAAPYEQYF,TGTGCCAGCAGCTGGGGGACAGGGGCCGCCCCCTACGAGCAGTACTTC,NA,TRBV7-2,TRBD1,TRBJ2-7,16
CASSLKSPTDTQYF,TGCGCCAGCAGCTTGAAGAGCCCCACAGATACGCAGTATTTT,NA,TRBV5-1,NA,TRBJ2-3,14
CASSVRASLADTQYF,TGTGCCAGCTCGGTGAGGGCTAGCTTGGCAGATACGCAGTATTTT,NA,TRBV18,NA,TRBJ2-3,15
CASSAQGPPWAHYEQYF,TGTGCCAGCAGTGCGCAGGGGCCACCCTGGGCCCATTACGAGCAGTACTTC,NA,TRBV6-1,NA,TRBJ2-7,17
CASSVYSGELFF,TGTGCCAGCAGTGTTTATTCCGGGGAGCTGTTTTTT,NA,TRBV25-1,NA,TRBJ2-2,12
CASRQQPPMNTEAFF,TGTGCCAGCAGGCAACAGCCACCGATGAACACTGAAGCTTTCTTT,NA,TRBV6-6,NA,TRBJ1-1,15
CASSQLLAGGFGETQYF,TGTGCCAGCAGCCAACTCTTAGCGGGAGGTTTTGGTGAGACCCAGTACTTC,NA,TRBV4-2,TRBD2,TRBJ2-5,17
CASSPDGYNEQFF,TGTGCCAGCAGCCCCGACGGGTACAATGAGCAGTTCTTC,NA,TRBV7-9,NA,TRBJ2-1,13
CASSQGAGGAYEQYF,TGTGCCAGCTCCCAGGGGGCAGGGGGAGCCTACGAGCAGTACTTC,NA,TRBV6-1,TRBD1,TRBJ2-7,15
CASSPEGGSSGANVLTF,TGTGCCAGCAGCCCTGAAGGGGGAAGCTCTGGGGCCAACGTCCTGACTTTC,once,TRBV7-9,NA,TRBJ2-6,17
CASSQDQGGVGTQYF,TGTGCCAGCAGCCAAGATCAGGGCGGGGTGGGGACCCAGTACTTC,once,TRBV4-2,NA,TRBJ2-5,15
CASSQEPIGTEFFGAPYGYTF,TGTGCCAGCAGCCAAGAACCTATCGGGACAGAGTTTTTTGGGGCCCCCTATGGCTACACCTTC,NA,TRBV4-2,TRBD1,TRBJ1-2,21
CAISESLEANEQFF,TGTGCCATCAGTGAGTCACTAGAAGCCAATGAGCAGTTCTTC,NA,TRBV10-3,NA,TRBJ2-1,14
CASSLLTSGYNEQFF,TGTGCCAGCAGCTTACTCACTAGCGGATACAATGAGCAGTTCTTC,NA,TRBV7-6,TRBD2,TRBJ2-1,15
CTSSQDQGDTEAFF,TGCACCAGCAGCCAAGATCAGGGCGACACTGAAGCTTTCTTT,once,TRBV1,NA,TRBJ1-1,14
CASSQGQGAYEQYF,TGCGCCAGCAGCCAAGGGCAGGGGGCTTACGAGCAGTACTTC,NA,TRBV4-1,TRBD1,TRBJ2-7,14
CASRVFLSSYEQYF,TGTGCCAGCAGGGTCTTCCTGAGCTCCTACGAGCAGTACTTC,NA,TRBV6-5,NA,TRBJ2-7,14